This T cell receptor (beta chain) was identified during a study of blood T cell repertoires in COVID-19. The table came from immunoSEQ multiplex PCR; TCRdb's copy has only in-frame clones and leaves some out. The sample records 300,000 to 400,000 clones, 85% to 90% being singletons. Germline V gene lookup returns CDR1 LNHDA and CDR2 SQIVND (reference sequence). The CDR3 spans 17 residues. V was clipped by 4 bases and J by 4 bases; unmatched bases: 6. The material sequenced was peripheral blood. The chain links TRBV19 to TRBJ2-1, with 14 bases lining up with TRBD2. The source of this sequence is a woman aged 25 to 45 with COVID-19, enrolled during active disease. CDR3 protein: CASSTGLAGGPYNEQFF. The CDR3 DNA is TGTGCCAGTAGTACTGGACTAGCGGGAGGTCCATACAATGAGCAGTTCTTC.